A selection of T cell receptor beta chains follows, all from one sample in a study of cytomegalovirus exposure and HLA in healthy donors. Only in-frame clones appear in the TCRdb table, and some are missing; sequencing was by immunoSEQ multiplex PCR. The table includes about 150,000 clones, roughly 85% detected once. The specimen sequenced was PBMCs. The origin of the receptors is a boy aged 2 to 9 in good health and CMV-seronegative. Both conserved end residues are part of each CDR3. The D gene is left open where the match is weak. Size values are once, few and many counts, or a class for expanded clones, and some rows have none.

>TRBD1|TRBV5-1|once|TRBJ2-2
CASSRDRGLTNTGELFF
TGCGCCAGCAGCAGGGACAGGGGGTTAACGAACACCGGGGAGCTGTTTTTT
>TRBD2|TRBV30|-|TRBJ2-3
CAWSLKRGGSSTDTQYF
TGTGCCTGGAGTCTTAAACGGGGGGGGAGTAGCACAGATACGCAGTATTTT
>TRBD2|TRBV6-5|-|TRBJ2-3
CASSYSGTSTDTQYF
TGTGCCAGCAGTTATAGCGGGACTAGCACAGATACGCAGTATTTT
>TRBD1|TRBV6-1|-|TRBJ1-2
CASSVGQDNYGYTF
TGTGCCAGCAGTGTGGGACAGGATAACTATGGCTACACCTTC
>-|TRBV5-6|once|TRBJ1-1
CASTKTGIRNTEAFF
TGTGCCAGCACTAAAACAGGGATCAGGAACACTGAAGCTTTCTTT
>TRBD1|TRBV4-1|-|TRBJ1-2
CASSQTLDRAYGYTF
TGCGCCAGCAGCCAAACCCTGGACAGGGCCTATGGCTACACCTTC
>-|TRBV28|-|TRBJ1-2
CASSLSSWSDSNYGYTF
TGTGCCAGCAGTTTATCATCGTGGTCGGACAGTAACTATGGCTACACCTTC
>-|TRBV2|-|TRBJ2-2
CASSEGGNTGELFF
TGTGCCAGCAGTGAGGGGGGTAACACCGGGGAGCTGTTTTTT
>-|TRBV28|once|TRBJ1-4
CASSLFSLEKLFF
TGTGCCAGCAGTTTATTTAGTCTTGAAAAACTGTTTTTT
>-|TRBV7-9|-|TRBJ2-1
CASSLVARVTNEQFF
TGTGCCAGCAGCTTAGTGGCCAGGGTTACCAATGAGCAGTTCTTC
>-|TRBV7-8|few|TRBJ1-5
CASSLRRTNQPQHF
TGTGCCAGCAGCTTAAGACGGACTAATCAGCCCCAGCATTTT
>TRBD1|TRBV5-6|-|TRBJ2-1
CASSWGTGGNEQFF
TGTGCCAGCAGCTGGGGGACAGGGGGGAATGAGCAGTTCTTC
>-|TRBV5-1|-|TRBJ2-1
CASSLASSNEQFF
TGCGCCAGCTCCCTGGCTAGCTCAAATGAGCAGTTCTTC
>TRBD1|TRBV25-1|-|TRBJ1-3
CASSNTGATHSGNTIYF
TGTGCCAGCAGTAATACAGGGGCTACCCACTCTGGAAACACCATATATTTT
>-|TRBV30|-|TRBJ1-6
CAWSVRGQRDSPLHF
TGTGCCTGGAGTGTCAGGGGACAAAGGGATTCACCCCTCCACTTT
>TRBD2|TRBV7-9|-|TRBJ2-1
CASSSFSGGPDEQFF
TGTGCCAGCAGCTCTTTTAGCGGGGGGCCCGATGAGCAGTTCTTC
>TRBD1|TRBV28|-|TRBJ1-5
CASSGTAGNQPQHF
TGTGCCAGCAGTGGGACAGCGGGCAATCAGCCCCAGCATTTC
>TRBD1|TRBV10-3|-|TRBJ2-1
CAIRDRDRDLNNEQFF
TGTGCCATCAGGGACCGGGACAGGGACCTAAACAATGAGCAGTTCTTC
>TRBD1|TRBV11-2|once|TRBJ1-1
CASSPDRGTMNTEAFF
TGTGCCAGCAGCCCGGACAGGGGGACAATGAACACTGAAGCTTTCTTT
>-|TRBV6-1|few|TRBJ1-2
CASGASEAYGYTF
TGTGCCAGCGGAGCTTCAGAAGCCTATGGCTACACCTTC
>-|TRBV28|-|TRBJ1-1
CASSLFRARNTEAFF
TGTGCCAGCAGTTTGTTCAGGGCACGGAACACTGAAGCTTTCTTT
>-|TRBV11-2|-|TRBJ2-5
CASSLGGVQETQYF
TGTGCCAGCAGCTTGGGCGGGGTCCAAGAGACCCAGTACTTC